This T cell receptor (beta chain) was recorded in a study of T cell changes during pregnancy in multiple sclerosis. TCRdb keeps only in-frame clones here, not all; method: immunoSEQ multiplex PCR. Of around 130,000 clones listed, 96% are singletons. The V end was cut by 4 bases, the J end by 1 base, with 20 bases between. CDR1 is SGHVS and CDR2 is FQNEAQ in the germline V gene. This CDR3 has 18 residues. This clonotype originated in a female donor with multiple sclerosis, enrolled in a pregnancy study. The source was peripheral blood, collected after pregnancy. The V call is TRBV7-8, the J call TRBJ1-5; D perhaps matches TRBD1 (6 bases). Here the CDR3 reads CASSSAVRLGQSNQPQHF. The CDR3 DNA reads TGTGCCAGCAGCTCTGCCGTCAGGCTTGGACAGAGCAATCAGCCCCAGCATTTT.